These T cell receptor beta chains were read from a single sample in a study of type 1 regulatory T cells. TCRdb reanalysed the reads using MiXCR and keeps one entry per CDR3 protein. The repertoire has about 20,000 distinct CDR3 sequences, 10% to 13% of them found once; the top ten carry around 2.8%. Sample: CD4+ T cells, either the whole sample or a sorted fraction (not recorded which). The source is a human donor in good health. Both conserved end residues are part of each CDR3. D genes are given only for firm matches. Clone size is stated in some rows and not others, as once, few, many or a class when expanded.

V gene: TRBV2
D gene: .
clone size: few
J gene: TRBJ2-7
CDR3 DNA: TGTGCCAGCATGGAAGGGGACGCCTACGAGCAGTACTTC
CDR3 protein: CASMEGDAYEQYF

V gene: TRBV5-1
D gene: .
clone size: many
J gene: TRBJ2-2
CDR3 DNA: TGCGCCAGCATGATCAGAACGAGCACCGGGGAGCTGTTTTTT
CDR3 protein: CASMIRTSTGELFF

V gene: TRBV7-2
D gene: .
clone size: few
J gene: TRBJ2-7
CDR3 DNA: TGTGCCAGCAGCCGATTACTACAGGGAACGACCTACGAGCAGTACTTC
CDR3 protein: CASSRLLQGTTYEQYF

V gene: TRBV2
D gene: .
clone size: many
J gene: TRBJ2-2
CDR3 DNA: TGTGCCAGCAGACCGGGACTCTATAACACCGGGGAGCTGTTTTTT
CDR3 protein: CASRPGLYNTGELFF

V gene: TRBV7-9
D gene: .
clone size: few
J gene: TRBJ2-5
CDR3 DNA: TGTGCCAGCGTAAGCGGAGAAGAGACCCAGTACTTC
CDR3 protein: CASVSGEETQYF

V gene: TRBV5-1
D gene: .
clone size: .
J gene: TRBJ2-3
CDR3 DNA: TGCGCCAGCTTTAATAGCGCAAGCACAGATACGCAGTATTTT
CDR3 protein: CASFNSASTDTQYF

V gene: TRBV5-1
D gene: TRBD1
clone size: many
J gene: TRBJ2-2
CDR3 DNA: TGCGCCAGCAGCTTGATGGGACAGGGAAACACCGGGGAGCTGTTTTTT
CDR3 protein: CASSLMGQGNTGELFF

V gene: TRBV7-2
D gene: TRBD2
clone size: many
J gene: TRBJ2-7
CDR3 DNA: TGTGCCAGCAGCCTACGACTAGCGGGAGGGGACGAGCAGTACTTC
CDR3 protein: CASSLRLAGGDEQYF

V gene: TRBV6-2/TRBV6-3
D gene: .
clone size: many
J gene: TRBJ2-3
CDR3 DNA: TGTGCCAGCAGTTACGGGGTGCCTAGCTCCAGATCGCAGTATTTT
CDR3 protein: CASSYGVPSSRSQYF

V gene: TRBV12-3/TRBV12-4
D gene: .
clone size: .
J gene: TRBJ2-1
CDR3 DNA: TGTGCCAGCAGCTACAGGGAACTTCGCAATGAGCAGTTCTTC
CDR3 protein: CASSYRELRNEQFF

V gene: TRBV7-2
D gene: TRBD1
clone size: many
J gene: TRBJ1-2
CDR3 DNA: TGTGCCAGCAGCCCGCAGACAGGGCCAGACTATGGCTACACCTTC
CDR3 protein: CASSPQTGPDYGYTF

V gene: TRBV5-4
D gene: .
clone size: few
J gene: TRBJ1-1
CDR3 DNA: TGTGCCAGCAGTCTCTCCGGGAGGAACACTGAAGCTTTCTTT
CDR3 protein: CASSLSGRNTEAFF

V gene: TRBV27
D gene: .
clone size: many
J gene: TRBJ2-7
CDR3 DNA: TGTGCCAGCAGTTTGTCCTCGGCCCCCGGCGAGCAGTACTTC
CDR3 protein: CASSLSSAPGEQYF

V gene: TRBV30
D gene: TRBD2
clone size: few
J gene: TRBJ2-1
CDR3 DNA: TGTGCCTGGGCCGCGGGAGGGCCCAATGAGCAGTTCTTC
CDR3 protein: CAWAAGGPNEQFF

V gene: TRBV10-3
D gene: .
clone size: many
J gene: TRBJ2-1
CDR3 DNA: TGTGCCATATCCCGGCGGGACAGCTCCTACAATGAGCAGTTCTTC
CDR3 protein: CAISRRDSSYNEQFF

V gene: TRBV7-6
D gene: .
clone size: many
J gene: TRBJ2-3
CDR3 DNA: TGTGCCAGCAGCCTCGGAGTGCCGGTCACAGATACGCAGTATTTT
CDR3 protein: CASSLGVPVTDTQYF

V gene: TRBV19
D gene: .
clone size: few
J gene: TRBJ1-5
CDR3 DNA: TGTGCCAGTAGTAAGACAGTTAATCAGCCCCAGCATTTT
CDR3 protein: CASSKTVNQPQHF

V gene: TRBV6-5
D gene: .
clone size: few
J gene: TRBJ2-3
CDR3 DNA: TGTGCCAGCAGATATCCCCGTGGGGGGGATACGCAGTATTTT
CDR3 protein: CASRYPRGGDTQYF

V gene: TRBV6-1
D gene: .
clone size: few
J gene: TRBJ1-1
CDR3 DNA: TGTGCCAGTAAGGGATTGGACGGACTATGGTACACTGAAGCTTTCTTT
CDR3 protein: CASKGLDGLWYTEAFF

V gene: TRBV30
D gene: .
clone size: many
J gene: TRBJ2-4
CDR3 DNA: TGTGCCTGGAGTGGGCCGACGCTCCTAGCCAAAAACATTCAGTACTTC
CDR3 protein: CAWSGPTLLAKNIQYF

V gene: TRBV30
D gene: TRBD1
clone size: .
J gene: TRBJ1-5
CDR3 DNA: TGTGCCTGGTCGGGACAGATTAATCAGCCCCAGCATTTT
CDR3 protein: CAWSGQINQPQHF

V gene: TRBV3-1
D gene: .
clone size: many
J gene: TRBJ2-2
CDR3 DNA: TGTGCCAGCAGCCAAGGGCCGAACACCGGGGAGCTGTTTTTT
CDR3 protein: CASSQGPNTGELFF

V gene: TRBV20-1
D gene: .
clone size: many
J gene: TRBJ2-2
CDR3 DNA: TGCAGTGCTAGCGGGCGAACCGGGGAGCTGTTTTTT
CDR3 protein: CSASGRTGELFF

V gene: TRBV5-1
D gene: .
clone size: few
J gene: TRBJ2-3
CDR3 DNA: TGCGCCAGCAGCTTCCCGGGTCTCATAGGGGCAGATACGCAGTATTTT
CDR3 protein: CASSFPGLIGADTQYF

V gene: TRBV20-1
D gene: .
clone size: once
J gene: TRBJ2-2
CDR3 DNA: TGCAGTGCTGGACTCCCGAACACCGGGGAGCTGTTTTTT
CDR3 protein: CSAGLPNTGELFF

V gene: TRBV6-1
D gene: .
clone size: .
J gene: TRBJ2-1
CDR3 DNA: TGTGCCAGCAGTAAGGTGGGGGGGCACAATGAGCAGTTCTTC
CDR3 protein: CASSKVGGHNEQFF

V gene: TRBV6-6
D gene: TRBD1
clone size: few
J gene: TRBJ2-7
CDR3 DNA: TGTGCCAGCAGTTCGTCCAACAGGGGGAACTCCTACGAGCAGTACTTC
CDR3 protein: CASSSSNRGNSYEQYF

V gene: TRBV5-5
D gene: .
clone size: many
J gene: TRBJ1-6
CDR3 DNA: TGTGCCAGCAGCTTGGTACAGGCTAATTCACCCCTCCACTTT
CDR3 protein: CASSLVQANSPLHF

V gene: TRBV5-5
D gene: .
clone size: .
J gene: TRBJ2-1
CDR3 DNA: TGTGCCAGCAGCTTGGAACTGATGAATGAGCAGTTCTTC
CDR3 protein: CASSLELMNEQFF

V gene: TRBV18
D gene: TRBD1
clone size: medium-sized
J gene: TRBJ2-7
CDR3 DNA: TGTGCCAGCTCACCGGACAGGAGCTACGAGCAGTACTTC
CDR3 protein: CASSPDRSYEQYF

V gene: TRBV29-1
D gene: TRBD2
clone size: medium-sized
J gene: TRBJ2-1
CDR3 DNA: TGCAGCGGTTCGGGACTAGCGGGACTCCAGGGGGGCAATGAGCAGTTCTTC
CDR3 protein: CSGSGLAGLQGGNEQFF

V gene: TRBV5-6
D gene: .
clone size: .
J gene: TRBJ2-5
CDR3 DNA: TGTGCCAGCAGCTTGGATGTAGGAGAGACCCAGTACTTC
CDR3 protein: CASSLDVGETQYF

V gene: TRBV6-2/TRBV6-3
D gene: TRBD2
clone size: .
J gene: TRBJ2-7
CDR3 DNA: TGTGCCATCTTAAGGAATAGCGGGAGCCACGAGCAGTACTTC
CDR3 protein: CAILRNSGSHEQYF

V gene: TRBV20-1
D gene: .
clone size: .
J gene: TRBJ2-1
CDR3 DNA: TGCAGTGCTTCTCAGTGGGGGCAGACACTTTACAATGAGCAGTTCTTC
CDR3 protein: CSASQWGQTLYNEQFF

V gene: TRBV11-3
D gene: TRBD1
clone size: many
J gene: TRBJ2-1
CDR3 DNA: TGTGCCAGCAGCCCGATGACAGGGGTCACTGAGCAGTTCTTC
CDR3 protein: CASSPMTGVTEQFF

V gene: TRBV2
D gene: .
clone size: few
J gene: TRBJ2-3
CDR3 DNA: TGTGCCAGCAGCCGATCTGGACCGGATACGCAGTATTTT
CDR3 protein: CASSRSGPDTQYF

V gene: TRBV7-8
D gene: .
clone size: few
J gene: TRBJ1-3
CDR3 DNA: TGTGCCAGCAGCTTACGGGGGCGAGCCGGAAACACCATATATTTT
CDR3 protein: CASSLRGRAGNTIYF

V gene: TRBV6-1
D gene: TRBD1
clone size: many
J gene: TRBJ1-3
CDR3 DNA: TGTGCCAGCAGTAACCCGGGACAGGGAAACACCATATATTTT
CDR3 protein: CASSNPGQGNTIYF

V gene: TRBV5-6
D gene: .
clone size: few
J gene: TRBJ1-6
CDR3 DNA: TGTGCCAGCAGCTTCGGCAGGGATCGATCACCCCTCCACTTT
CDR3 protein: CASSFGRDRSPLHF

V gene: TRBV5-5
D gene: TRBD2
clone size: medium-sized
J gene: TRBJ2-3
CDR3 DNA: TGTGCCAGCAGCTTGCATAGCGGGAGGGAGTGGCGGACAGATACGCAGTATTTT
CDR3 protein: CASSLHSGREWRTDTQYF

V gene: TRBV12-3/TRBV12-4
D gene: .
clone size: many
J gene: TRBJ2-7
CDR3 DNA: TGTGCCAGCAGTCCAGGACAGCAATTCTACGAGCAGTACTTC
CDR3 protein: CASSPGQQFYEQYF

V gene: TRBV5-1
D gene: .
clone size: .
J gene: TRBJ2-3
CDR3 DNA: TGCGCCAGCAGCTTAGGAGACAGAAGCACAGATACGCAGTATTTT
CDR3 protein: CASSLGDRSTDTQYF

V gene: TRBV5-1
D gene: .
clone size: many
J gene: TRBJ2-3
CDR3 DNA: TGCGCCAGCAGCCCGGACGGGGGAGGAGGAGATACGCAGTATTTT
CDR3 protein: CASSPDGGGGDTQYF

V gene: TRBV7-2
D gene: .
clone size: .
J gene: TRBJ1-6
CDR3 DNA: TGTGCCAGCAGCTCCGGTGTGTCCAATTCACCCCCCCACTTT
CDR3 protein: CASSSGVSNSPPHF

V gene: TRBV24-1
D gene: .
clone size: medium-sized
J gene: TRBJ2-1
CDR3 DNA: TGTGCCACCAGTGAGCCTTACAATGAGCAGTTCTTC
CDR3 protein: CATSEPYNEQFF

V gene: TRBV20-1
D gene: TRBD2
clone size: many
J gene: TRBJ2-7
CDR3 DNA: TGCAGTGCCAATCCGGGACTAGCGTCGTCCTACGAGCAGTACTTC
CDR3 protein: CSANPGLASSYEQYF

V gene: TRBV14
D gene: TRBD1
clone size: many
J gene: TRBJ1-6
CDR3 DNA: TGTGCCAGCAGCCACTGGGACAGGGGTTCACCCCTCCACTTT
CDR3 protein: CASSHWDRGSPLHF

V gene: TRBV12-3/TRBV12-4
D gene: TRBD2
clone size: .
J gene: TRBJ2-1
CDR3 DNA: TGTGCCAGCAGTTCCCCAGCGGCGGGAGGGAAGGATGAGCAGTTCTTC
CDR3 protein: CASSSPAAGGKDEQFF

V gene: TRBV28
D gene: TRBD2
clone size: many
J gene: TRBJ2-7
CDR3 DNA: TGTGCCAGCAGTTTTGCGGGAGATTACGAGCAGTACTTC
CDR3 protein: CASSFAGDYEQYF

V gene: TRBV5-4
D gene: TRBD1
clone size: few
J gene: TRBJ2-3
CDR3 DNA: TGTGCCAGCAGCCATGACAGGGAAGATACGCAGTATTTT
CDR3 protein: CASSHDREDTQYF

V gene: TRBV19
D gene: TRBD1
clone size: many
J gene: TRBJ2-2
CDR3 DNA: TGTGCCAGTAGTATGGGGACAGCATTCGCCGGGGAGCTGTTTTTT
CDR3 protein: CASSMGTAFAGELFF

V gene: TRBV7-8
D gene: TRBD1
clone size: many
J gene: TRBJ2-5
CDR3 DNA: TGTGCCAGCAGCAGGGACAGACAAGAGACCCAGTACTTC
CDR3 protein: CASSRDRQETQYF

V gene: TRBV20-1
D gene: .
clone size: many
J gene: TRBJ2-2
CDR3 DNA: TGCAGTGCTAGAGATTTAGCGGACGACACCGGGGAGCTGTTTTTT
CDR3 protein: CSARDLADDTGELFF

V gene: TRBV6-5
D gene: .
clone size: many
J gene: TRBJ2-5
CDR3 DNA: TGTGCTTCAGGGCAGCTCCAAGAGACCCAGTACTTC
CDR3 protein: CASGQLQETQYF

V gene: TRBV25-1
D gene: .
clone size: many
J gene: TRBJ2-7
CDR3 DNA: TGTGCCAGCAGTGAAGGAACCCTAAAATACGAGCAGTACTTC
CDR3 protein: CASSEGTLKYEQYF

V gene: TRBV5-1
D gene: .
clone size: many
J gene: TRBJ1-2
CDR3 DNA: TGCGCCAGCTGGGGTGAAATCTATGGCTACACCTTC
CDR3 protein: CASWGEIYGYTF

V gene: TRBV5-1
D gene: TRBD1
clone size: many
J gene: TRBJ2-7
CDR3 DNA: TGCGCCAGCAACAAAGACCCCGGGACAGGGGTGGGCGAGCAGTACTTC
CDR3 protein: CASNKDPGTGVGEQYF